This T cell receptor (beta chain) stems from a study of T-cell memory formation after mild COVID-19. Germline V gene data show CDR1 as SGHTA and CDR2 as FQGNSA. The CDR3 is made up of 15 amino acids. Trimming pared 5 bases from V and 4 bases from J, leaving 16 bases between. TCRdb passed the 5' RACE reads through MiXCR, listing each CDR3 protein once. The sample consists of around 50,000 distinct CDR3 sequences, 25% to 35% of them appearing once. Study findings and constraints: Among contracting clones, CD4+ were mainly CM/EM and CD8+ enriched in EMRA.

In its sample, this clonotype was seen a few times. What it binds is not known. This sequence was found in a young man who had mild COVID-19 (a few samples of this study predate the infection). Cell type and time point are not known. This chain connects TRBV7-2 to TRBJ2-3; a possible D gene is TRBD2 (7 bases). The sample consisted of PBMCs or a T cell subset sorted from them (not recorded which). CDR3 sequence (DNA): TGTGCCAGCAGCCCATCGGGGGGCCGCGCAGATACGCAGTATTTT. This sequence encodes CASSPSGGRADTQYF.